The 8 T cell receptor beta chains below all came from one sample that was sequenced in a study of blood T cell repertoires in COVID-19. Using immunoSEQ multiplex PCR, the repertoire was profiled, and TCRdb retains in-frame clones only, with some absent. The table has 10,000 to 15,000 clones, roughly 78% seen once. Sequencing was done on a sample of peripheral blood. Receptors were obtained from a human donor in a cohort sampled during active COVID-19.

The chain combines TRBV5-6 with TRBJ2-3; 9 bases map to TRBD2. The germline V gene has CDR1 SGHDT and CDR2 YYEEEE. This CDR3 region has 17 residues. After removal of 3 bases from V and 1 base from J, the junction contained 9 bases not matched to a gene. The CDR3 loop reads CASSSGTSSLGTDTQYF. The CDR3 DNA sequence: TGTGCCAGCAGCTCCGGGACTAGCTCCCTAGGCACAGATACGCAGTATTTT.

CDR3 bases: TGTGCCAGCAGCTTAAGTCAGGCAGATGAAAAACTGTTTTTT. Encoded protein: CASSLSQADEKLFF. The chain is built from TRBV7-9 and TRBJ1-4; D is uncertain. V was pared by 2 bases and J by 6 bases, with 10 bases between. CDR3 length equals 14 residues. The V gene's germline CDR1 is SEHNR and CDR2 FQNEAQ (reference sequence).

Written as DNA, the CDR3 is TGTGCCATCAGACCCAGGGGGATGAACACTGAAGCTTTCTTT. It codes for CAIRPRGMNTEAFF. The chain employs TRBV10-3 and TRBJ1-1; 7 bases are shared with TRBD1. V shed 6 bases and J 0 bases; nucleotides not matched to a gene: 4. The CDR3 totals 14 residues. CDR1 is ENHRY and CDR2 is SYGVKD in the germline V gene.

This chain joins TRBV27 and TRBJ1-3, with D hard to call. The germline V gene has CDR1 MNHEY and CDR2 SMNVEV (reference sequence). V was trimmed by 4 bases and J by 8 bases, leaving 15 bases between them. This CDR3 comprises 14 residues. CDR3 coding DNA: TGTGCCAGCAGTTCCGGGAGCCATGGCGACACCATATATTTT. Translated: CASSSGSHGDTIYF.

This clone appeared a few times. V is TRBV7-2 and J is TRBJ1-5; D remains ambiguous. Germline CDR1 and CDR2: SGHTA and FQGNSA. This CDR3 region has 15 residues. Between the trimmed V and J ends, which lost 2 bases and 0 bases, there was a span of 8 bases. The CDR3 is CASSLWANSNQPQHF. The CDR3 coding sequence is TGTGCCAGCAGCTTATGGGCAAATAGCAATCAGCCCCAGCATTTT. The complete variable domain, with remaining parts taken from reference TRBV7-2 and TRBJ1-5, reads GAGVSQSPSNKVTEKGKDVELRCDPISGHTALYWYRQSLGQGLEFLIYFQGNSAPDKSGLPSDRFSAERTGGSVSTLTIQRTQQEDSAVYLCASSLWANSNQPQHFGDGTRLSIL.

V and J are TRBV7-9 and TRBJ2-1; D is undetermined. Germline V gene sequence: CDR1 SEHNR, CDR2 FQNEAQ (reference sequence). The germline V and J ends were trimmed by 3 bases and 5 bases, with 11 bases remaining between them. This CDR3 is 14 amino acids long. The CDR3 sequence is CASSFEREDNEQFF. The CDR3 DNA is TGTGCCAGCAGCTTCGAACGAGAAGACAATGAGCAGTTCTTC.

The chain has TRBV6-5 and TRBJ2-1; TRBD2 matches at 12 bases. Germline trimming cut 5 bases from V and 9 bases from J; bases unmatched to any gene: 8. This CDR3 is 15 amino acids long. The germline gives CDR1 MNHEY, CDR2 SVGAGI. CDR3 region: CASSPASGGALEQFF. The CDR3, as DNA: TGTGCCAGCAGTCCCGCTAGCGGGGGGGCCCTTGAGCAGTTCTTC.

Note on this clone: Other DNA sequences of this sample code for an identical CDR3. The chain uses TRBV5-1 and TRBJ1-3; D gene unclear. This CDR3 comprises 14 residues. The V gene lost 4 bases and the J gene lost 1 base, with 9 bases spanning the gap. Germline CDR1 is SGHRS and CDR2 is YFSETQ. The CDR3 region has the DNA TGCGCCAGCAGCGAAGGACTATCTGGAAACACCATATATTTT. Translated, it gives CASSEGLSGNTIYF.